This is a list of T cell receptor beta chains from one sample in a study of vaccination and CD4 T cells after COVID-19. TCRdb reprocessed the PCR reads via MiXCR and lists one record per CDR3 protein. The repertoire holds fewer than 15,000 distinct CDR3 sequences, with about 47% as singletons. These receptors lack a known antigen. The specimen was CD4+ T cells from blood, cultured in vitro. The source of these receptors is a human donor who had recovered from COVID-19. The CDR3 runs from the conserved cysteine through the conserved F or W. A D gene is named only where the DNA matches it firmly. Part of the rows lack a size; the others show once, few, many or a class for expanded clones.

clone size,D gene,V gene,J gene,CDR3 protein,CDR3 DNA
.,.,TRBV6-5,TRBJ2-2,CASSYSAPGELFF,TGTGCCAGCAGTTACTCCGCCCCCGGGGAGCTGTTTTTT
.,.,TRBV7-2,TRBJ2-7,CASSLARGLEQYF,TGTGCCAGCAGCTTGGCCCGGGGACTCGAGCAGTACTTC
few,TRBD2,TRBV15,TRBJ2-5,CATSRGERGGQETQYF,TGTGCCACCAGCAGAGGCGAGCGGGGGGGTCAAGAGACCCAGTACTTC
few,.,TRBV18,TRBJ1-5,CASSPGSQGRDQPQHF,TGTGCCAGCTCACCAGGTTCGCAGGGCCGGGATCAGCCCCAGCATTTT
.,.,TRBV20-1,TRBJ2-7,CSGSALGYEQYF,TGCAGTGGGAGCGCTCTGGGGTACGAGCAGTACTTC
.,TRBD1,TRBV20-1,TRBJ1-5,CSARGPETGLFGQPQHF,TGCAGTGCTAGAGGGCCGGAGACAGGGCTCTTCGGTCAGCCCCAGCATTTT
few,.,TRBV5-1,TRBJ2-3,CASSTLDGDTQYF,TGCGCCAGCAGCACTTTAGACGGAGATACGCAGTATTTT
.,TRBD1,TRBV6-2/TRBV6-3,TRBJ2-7,CASYSGDSSYEQYF,TGTGCCAGCTATTCCGGGGACAGCTCCTACGAGCAGTACTTC
.,.,TRBV2,TRBJ1-6,CASSGRRGNSPLHF,TGTGCCAGCAGTGGGCGACGGGGGAATTCACCCCTCCACTTT
.,TRBD1,TRBV19,TRBJ1-5,CASSPEGTVPQPQHF,TGTGCCAGTAGTCCCGAAGGGACAGTACCTCAGCCCCAGCATTTT
few,TRBD1,TRBV10-3,TRBJ1-2,CAIRGQANYGYTF,TGTGCCATCAGGGGACAGGCGAACTATGGCTACACCTTC
few,.,TRBV27,TRBJ1-6,CASSLSGPRSSPLHF,TGTGCCAGCAGTTTATCGGGTCCCCGTTCATCACCCCTCCACTTT
.,.,TRBV20-1,TRBJ2-5,CSARDWGAGQETQYF,TGCAGTGCTAGAGATTGGGGCGCGGGGCAAGAGACCCAGTACTTC
few,.,TRBV6-1,TRBJ1-5,CASSFMTANQPQHF,TGTGCCAGCAGCTTCATGACGGCAAATCAGCCCCAGCATTTT